This T cell receptor beta chain is from a study of sequential checkpoint blockade in melanoma. Across the study: 91 pretreatment tumor DNA samples were TCRβ immunosequenced. Study observations and caveats: Pretreatment TIL clonality tracked with response in the nivolumab-first arm.

TCRdb keeps only in-frame clones here, not all; method: immunoSEQ multiplex PCR. The data show around 1,800 clones, around 20% seen once. Trimming took off 8 bases at V and 2 bases at J, with 10 bases between the two ends. The CDR3 consists of 12 residues. Germline CDR1 is MDHEN and CDR2 is SYDVKM. Treatment noted: randomized to nivolumab then ipilimumab (arm A) or the reverse (arm B). Turning to this clone: Its specificity is not known.

The source was tumor tissue (inferred from file names), collected from a patient given nivolumab and ipilimumab in sequence. This chain links TRBV28 with TRBJ2-7; D is undetermined. The source is a human donor with melanoma. CDR3 sequence reads: CASHTTPYEQYF. In nucleotides, the CDR3 is TGTGCCAGCCACACAACTCCCTACGAGCAGTACTTC.